Presented here are 13 T cell receptor beta chains from one specimen sequenced in a study of T cell responses to AZD1222 COVID-19 vaccine. Profiled with immunoSEQ multiplex PCR; TCRdb holds only in-frame clones, not every one. The table records roughly 120,000 clones, roughly 87% of them present only once. This specimen consisted of peripheral blood, obtained on day 0 of AZD1222 vaccination. These receptors all stem from an adult in good health.

This clone was observed a single time. The CDR3, as DNA: TGTGCCAGCAGCCCCTCAGGGGGGCCAAGCGAGCAGTACTTC. The encoded protein is CASSPSGGPSEQYF. The chain links TRBV6-5 to TRBJ2-7; a possible D gene is TRBD1 (7 bases). The V gene lost 6 bases and the J gene lost 6 bases, with 18 bases spanning the gap. CDR1 and CDR2 from the germline V gene are MNHEY and SVGAGI. There are 14 residues in the CDR3.

The gene calls are TRBV6-1 and TRBJ1-2, with TRBD1 matching 9 bases. CDR1 and CDR2 (germline): MNHNS, SASEGT. The junction had 8 bases not matched to a gene; V was cut back by 1 base and J by 11 bases. CDR3 length: 14 amino acids. This CDR3 is CASSEDEDRGSYTF. The DNA for the CDR3 is TGTGCCAGCAGTGAAGATGAGGACAGGGGTTCTTACACCTTC.

The chain combines TRBV19 with TRBJ1-5; D not certain. The CDR3 loop spans 16 amino acids. Germline V gives CDR1 LNHDA, CDR2 SQIVND (reference sequence). V lost 3 bases and J lost 1, with 13 bases in between. CDR3 bases: TGTGCCAGTAGTATCGGTGGTATTGGGAGCAATCAGCCCCAGCATTTT. Amino acids: CASSIGGIGSNQPQHF.

This chain connects TRBV14 to TRBJ1-2; no clear D. The germline gives CDR1 SGHDN, CDR2 FVKESK. The V end lost 3 bases, the J end lost 2 bases, and 7 bases lay between the germline ends. The CDR3 runs 13 residues. The CDR3 reads CASSQLPNYGYTF. The CDR3 region has the DNA TGTGCCAGCAGCCAGTTACCAAACTATGGCTACACCTTC.

The gene calls are TRBV19 and TRBJ2-3, with unresolved D. Per the germline V gene, CDR1 is LNHDA and CDR2 is SQIVND (reference sequence). CDR3 length: 13 residues. V was pared by 5 bases and J by 6 bases, with 12 bases between. The CDR3 DNA sequence: TGTGCCAGTAGTCTTACACCTGGGGATACGCAGTATTTT. Amino acid sequence: CASSLTPGDTQYF.

The J gene is TRBJ2-6, the V gene TRBV15; no reliable D call. The CDR3 sequence is 17 residues long. The V and J ends lost 4 bases and 3 bases respectively, with 16 bases between them. Germline-derived CDR1 and CDR2 are LNHNV and YYDKDF (reference sequence). The CDR3 sequence: CATSKDHASVGANVLTF. CDR3 DNA: TGTGCCACCAGCAAAGACCATGCGAGCGTTGGGGCCAACGTCCTGACTTTC.

This rearrangement joins TRBV7-9 to TRBJ1-1, with D possibly being TRBD1 (5 bases). Germline V gene lookup returns CDR1 SEHNR and CDR2 FQNEAQ (reference sequence). The ends were cut back, 5 bases at V and 0 bases at J, with 16 bases in the middle. This CDR3 has 16 amino acids. The CDR3, as DNA: TGTGCCAGCAGCCGGAGAGTAGGGGCCATGAACACTGAAGCTTTCTTT. This gives the protein CASSRRVGAMNTEAFF.

This chain joins TRBV4-1 and TRBJ1-2; TRBD1 matches 9 bases. Germline V gene data show CDR1 as MGHRA and CDR2 as YSYEKL. The CDR3 extends over 16 amino acids. V shed 1 base and J 5 bases; nucleotides not matched to a gene: 8. CDR3 loop: CASSQAPGTGMYGYTF. The CDR3 bases are TGCGCCAGCAGCCAAGCTCCCGGGACAGGGATGTATGGCTACACCTTC.

The CDR3 DNA reads TGCGCCAGCAGCTGGGAATCGGGGGGCAGGGCCACCGTAAAGCAGTACTTC. This sequence encodes CASSWESGGRATVKQYF. The J gene is TRBJ2-7, the V gene TRBV5-1, with D possibly being TRBD2 (7 bases). The CDR3 spans 17 residues. The V end lost 3 bases, the J end lost 8 bases, and 27 bases lay between the germline ends. Per germline, CDR1 SGHRS and CDR2 YFSETQ.

The genes are TRBV9 and TRBJ1-4; a possible D gene is TRBD1 (5 bases). The CDR3 is 15 residues long. Trimming stripped 1 base from V and 1 base from J, with 8 bases between. From germline, CDR1 is SGDLS and CDR2 YYNGEE. CDR3 protein: CASSVSQGTNEKLFF. The CDR3 DNA is TGTGCCAGCAGCGTAAGCCAGGGAACTAATGAAAAACTGTTTTTT.

The V gene is TRBV18, the J gene TRBJ1-5; a weak D match, TRBD1 (5 bases). V lost 2 bases and J 2 bases, leaving 13 bases between the germline ends. This CDR3 is built from 16 residues. Per the germline V gene, CDR1 is KGHSH and CDR2 is LQKENI. The CDR3 region has the DNA TGTGCCAGCTCACCAAAACAGGCTTCTGGCAATCAGCCCCAGCATTTT. Amino acid sequence: CASSPKQASGNQPQHF.

V usage is TRBV19 and J usage is TRBJ2-1; 8 nucleotides line up with TRBD1. Losses at the gene ends were 6 bases for V and 7 bases for J; bases not matched to a gene: 11. The CDR3 is made up of 15 amino acids. Germline values: CDR1 LNHDA, CDR2 SQIVND (reference sequence). This chain's CDR3 is CASSILRTGFNEQFF. The CDR3 DNA reads as TGTGCCAGTAGCATACTCCGGACAGGGTTTAATGAGCAGTTCTTC.

This sequence joins TRBV4-1 and TRBJ1-4; D might be TRBD1 (6 bases). The CDR3 runs 18 residues. From germline, CDR1 is MGHRA and CDR2 YSYEKL. V dropped 2 bases and J dropped 7 bases, with 23 bases sitting between them. The CDR3 bases are TGCGCCAGCAGCCAAACTGGGGTCCAGGGGATATTAGTTGAAAAACTGTTTTTT. Translated: CASSQTGVQGILVEKLFF.